Sequencing of this TCR beta chain was carried out in a study of blood T cells in healthy people across ages. A word on this clonotype: One end of the junction is discordant with germline, which a read error may explain.

Then a second PCR, running about 6 to 11 cycles, was carried out with a sample-barcoded 5' primer and a J-beta primer mix. TCRdb re-derived calls from the 5' RACE reads in MiXCR, one entry per CDR3 protein. The sample yields fewer than 2,000,000 distinct CDR3 sequences, about 31% seen once. The CDR3 covers 13 residues. From germline, CDR1 is SGHAT and CDR2 FQNNGV. Sequences were obtained from blood. The chain uses TRBV11-2 and TRBJ2-7; D remains unclear. The source is a woman between 25 and 40 years old in good health. The CDR3 nucleotides read TGTGCCAGCAGCTTGGGTTACAGCTACAAGCAGTACTTC. Its translation is CASSLGYSYKQYF.